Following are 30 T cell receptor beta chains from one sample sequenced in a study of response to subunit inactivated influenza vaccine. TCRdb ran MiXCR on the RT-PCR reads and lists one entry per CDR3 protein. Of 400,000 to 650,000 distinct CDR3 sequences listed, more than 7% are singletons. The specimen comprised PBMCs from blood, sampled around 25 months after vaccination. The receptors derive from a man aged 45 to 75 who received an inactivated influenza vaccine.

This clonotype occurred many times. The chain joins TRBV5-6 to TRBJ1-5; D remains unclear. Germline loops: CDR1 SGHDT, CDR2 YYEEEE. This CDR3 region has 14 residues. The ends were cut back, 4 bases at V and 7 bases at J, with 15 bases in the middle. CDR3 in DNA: TGTGCCAGCAGCCGGCACGCAACTGAGCAGCCCCAGCATTTT. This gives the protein CASSRHATEQPQHF.

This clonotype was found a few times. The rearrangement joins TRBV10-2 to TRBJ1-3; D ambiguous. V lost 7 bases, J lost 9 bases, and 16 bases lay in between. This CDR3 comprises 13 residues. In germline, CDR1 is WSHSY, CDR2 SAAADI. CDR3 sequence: CASMGQDLRTIYF. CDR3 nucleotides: TGCGCCAGCATGGGCCAGGACCTTCGCACCATATATTTT.

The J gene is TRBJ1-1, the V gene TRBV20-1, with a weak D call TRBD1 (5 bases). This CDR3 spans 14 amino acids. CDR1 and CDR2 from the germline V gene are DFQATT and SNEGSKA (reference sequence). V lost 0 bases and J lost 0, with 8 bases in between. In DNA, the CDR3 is TGCAGTGCTAGAGATGGGGGGGTGAACACTGAAGCTTTCTTT. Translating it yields CSARDGGVNTEAFF.

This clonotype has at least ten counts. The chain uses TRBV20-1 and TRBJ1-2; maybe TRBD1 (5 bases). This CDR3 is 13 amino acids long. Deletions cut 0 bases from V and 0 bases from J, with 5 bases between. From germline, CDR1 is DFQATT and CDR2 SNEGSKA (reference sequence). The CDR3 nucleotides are TGCAGTGCTAGAGAGACAGCTAACTATGGCTACACCTTC. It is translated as CSARETANYGYTF.

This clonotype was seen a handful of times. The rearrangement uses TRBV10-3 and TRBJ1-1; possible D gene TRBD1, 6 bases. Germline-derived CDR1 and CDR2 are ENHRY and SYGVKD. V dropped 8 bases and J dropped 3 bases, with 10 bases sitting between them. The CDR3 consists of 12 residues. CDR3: CAIGAGDTEAFF. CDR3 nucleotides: TGTGCCATCGGGGCAGGGGACACTGAAGCTTTCTTT.

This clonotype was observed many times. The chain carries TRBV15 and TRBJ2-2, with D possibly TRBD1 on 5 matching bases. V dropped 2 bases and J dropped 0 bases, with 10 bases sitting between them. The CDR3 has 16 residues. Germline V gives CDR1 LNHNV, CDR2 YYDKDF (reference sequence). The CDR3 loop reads CATSRQLTANTGELFF. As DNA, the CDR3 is TGTGCCACCAGCAGACAACTGACAGCGAACACCGGGGAGCTGTTTTTT.

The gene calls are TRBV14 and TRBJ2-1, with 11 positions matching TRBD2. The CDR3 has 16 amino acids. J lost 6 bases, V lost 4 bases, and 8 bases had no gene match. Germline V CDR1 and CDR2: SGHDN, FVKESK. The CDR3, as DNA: TGTGCCAGCAGCCGGTTAGCGGGAGGGACTATCAATGAGCAGTTCTTC. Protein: CASSRLAGGTINEQFF.

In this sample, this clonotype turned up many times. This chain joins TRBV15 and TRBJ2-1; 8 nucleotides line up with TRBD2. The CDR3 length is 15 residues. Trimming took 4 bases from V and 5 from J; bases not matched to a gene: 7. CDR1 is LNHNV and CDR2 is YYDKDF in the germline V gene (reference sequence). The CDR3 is CATSTLAGLNNEQFF. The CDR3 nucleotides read TGTGCCACCAGCACCCTAGCGGGCCTTAACAATGAGCAGTTCTTC.

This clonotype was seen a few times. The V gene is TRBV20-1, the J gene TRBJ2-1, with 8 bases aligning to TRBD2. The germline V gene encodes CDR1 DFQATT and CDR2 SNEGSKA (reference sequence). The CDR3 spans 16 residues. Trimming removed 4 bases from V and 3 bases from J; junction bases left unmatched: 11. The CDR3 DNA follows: TGCAGTGCTACCCACGTCGGGGGGGTTAGCTACAATGAGCAGTTCTTC. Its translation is CSATHVGGVSYNEQFF.

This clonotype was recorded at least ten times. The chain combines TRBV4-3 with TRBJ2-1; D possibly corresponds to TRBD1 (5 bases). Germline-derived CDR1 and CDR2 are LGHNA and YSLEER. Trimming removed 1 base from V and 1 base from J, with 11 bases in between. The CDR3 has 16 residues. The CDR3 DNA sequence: TGCGCCAGCAGCCAAGCTTGGACACAATCCTACAATGAGCAGTTCTTC. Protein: CASSQAWTQSYNEQFF.

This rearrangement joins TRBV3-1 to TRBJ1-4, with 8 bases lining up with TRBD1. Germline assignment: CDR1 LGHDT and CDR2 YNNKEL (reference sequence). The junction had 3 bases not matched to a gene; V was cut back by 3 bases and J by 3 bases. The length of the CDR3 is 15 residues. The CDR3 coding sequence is TGTGCCAGCAGCCACAGGGGGCTGTCTAATGAAAAACTGTTTTTT. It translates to CASSHRGLSNEKLFF. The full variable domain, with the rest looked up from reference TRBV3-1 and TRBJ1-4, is DTAVSQTPKYLVTQMGNDKSIKCEQNLGHDTMYWYKQDSKKFLKIMFSYNNKELIINETVPNRFSPKSPDKAHLNLHINSLELGDSAVYFCASSHRGLSNEKLFFGSGTQLSVL.

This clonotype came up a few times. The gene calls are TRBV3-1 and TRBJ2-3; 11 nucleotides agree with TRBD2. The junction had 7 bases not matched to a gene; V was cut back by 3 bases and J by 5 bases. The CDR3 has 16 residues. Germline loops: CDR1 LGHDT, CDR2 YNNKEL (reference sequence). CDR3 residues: CASSHSTSGTVDTQYF. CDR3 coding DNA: TGTGCCAGCAGCCACTCGACTAGCGGGACGGTAGATACGCAGTATTTT.

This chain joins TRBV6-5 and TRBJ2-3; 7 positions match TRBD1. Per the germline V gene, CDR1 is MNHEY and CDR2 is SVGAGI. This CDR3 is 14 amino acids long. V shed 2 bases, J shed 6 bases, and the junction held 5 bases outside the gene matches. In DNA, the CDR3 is TGTGCCAGCAGTTACGACAGGGAGAAGGATACGCAGTATTTT. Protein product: CASSYDREKDTQYF.

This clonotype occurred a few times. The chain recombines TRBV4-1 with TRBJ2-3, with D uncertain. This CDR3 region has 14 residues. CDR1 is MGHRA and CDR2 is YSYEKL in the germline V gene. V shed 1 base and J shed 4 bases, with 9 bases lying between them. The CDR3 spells CASSQGRVADTQYF. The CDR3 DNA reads TGCGCCAGCAGCCAAGGCCGGGTCGCAGATACGCAGTATTTT.

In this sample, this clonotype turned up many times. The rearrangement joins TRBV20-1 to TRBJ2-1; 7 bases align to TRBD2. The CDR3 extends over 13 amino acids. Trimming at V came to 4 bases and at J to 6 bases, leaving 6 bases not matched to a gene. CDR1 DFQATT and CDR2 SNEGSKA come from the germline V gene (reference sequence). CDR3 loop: CSAISGTVNEQFF. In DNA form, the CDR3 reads TGCAGTGCTATAAGCGGGACCGTCAATGAGCAGTTCTTC.

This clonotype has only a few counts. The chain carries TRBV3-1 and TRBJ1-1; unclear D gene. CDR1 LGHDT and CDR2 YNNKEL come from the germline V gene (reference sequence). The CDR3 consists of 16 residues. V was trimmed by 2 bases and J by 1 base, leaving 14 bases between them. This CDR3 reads CASSQRGSVGNTEAFF. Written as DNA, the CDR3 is TGTGCCAGCAGCCAACGCGGCAGTGTGGGGAACACTGAAGCTTTCTTT.

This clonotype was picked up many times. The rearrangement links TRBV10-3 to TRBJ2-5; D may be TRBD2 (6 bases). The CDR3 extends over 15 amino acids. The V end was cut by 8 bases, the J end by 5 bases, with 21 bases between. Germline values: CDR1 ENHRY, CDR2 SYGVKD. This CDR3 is CAIGSWGEMGETQYF. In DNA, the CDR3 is TGTGCCATCGGGAGCTGGGGGGAGATGGGGGAGACCCAGTACTTC.

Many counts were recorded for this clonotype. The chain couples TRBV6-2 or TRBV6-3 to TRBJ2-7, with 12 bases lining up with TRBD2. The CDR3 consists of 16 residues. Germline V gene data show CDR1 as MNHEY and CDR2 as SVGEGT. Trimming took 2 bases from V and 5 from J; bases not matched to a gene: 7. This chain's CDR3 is CASSYPSTSGSHEQYF. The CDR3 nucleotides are TGTGCCAGCAGTTACCCCTCGACTAGCGGGAGCCACGAGCAGTACTTC.

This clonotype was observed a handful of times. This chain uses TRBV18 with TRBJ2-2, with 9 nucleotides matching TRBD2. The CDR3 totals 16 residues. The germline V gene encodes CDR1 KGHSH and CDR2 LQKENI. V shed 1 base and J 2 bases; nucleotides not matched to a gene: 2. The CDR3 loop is CASSPQTSGNTGELFF. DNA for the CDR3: TGTGCCAGCTCACCACAGACTAGCGGAAACACCGGGGAGCTGTTTTTT.

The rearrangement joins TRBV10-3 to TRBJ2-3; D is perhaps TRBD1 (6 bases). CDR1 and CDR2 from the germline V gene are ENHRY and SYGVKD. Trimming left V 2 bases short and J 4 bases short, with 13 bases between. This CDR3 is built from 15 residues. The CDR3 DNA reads TGTGCCATCAGTGAGGGACAGTCAGGCCCAGATACGCAGTATTTT. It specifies CAISEGQSGPDTQYF.

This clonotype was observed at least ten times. In DNA, the CDR3 is TGTGCCAGCAGCTTTGGACTAGCGGGGAACTACGAGCAGTACTTC. This sequence encodes CASSFGLAGNYEQYF. The chain employs TRBV7-8 and TRBJ2-7; 12 bases agree with TRBD2. Unmatched junction bases numbered 3, after V lost 3 bases and J lost 3 bases. Germline CDR1 and CDR2: SGHVS and FQNEAQ. This CDR3 region has 15 residues.

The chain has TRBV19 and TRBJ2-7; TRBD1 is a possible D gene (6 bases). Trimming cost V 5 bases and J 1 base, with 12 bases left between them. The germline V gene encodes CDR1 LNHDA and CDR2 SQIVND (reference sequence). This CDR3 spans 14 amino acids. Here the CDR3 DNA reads TGTGCCAGTAGTTCCTGGACAGCTTCCTACGAGCAGTACTTC. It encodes CASSSWTASYEQYF.

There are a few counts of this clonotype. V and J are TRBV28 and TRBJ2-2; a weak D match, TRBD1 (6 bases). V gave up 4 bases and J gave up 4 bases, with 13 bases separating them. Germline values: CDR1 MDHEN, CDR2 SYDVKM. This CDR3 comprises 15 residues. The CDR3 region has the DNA TGTGCCAGCAGTTCGTACAGGGAAGGCACCGGGGAGCTGTTTTTT. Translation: CASSSYREGTGELFF.

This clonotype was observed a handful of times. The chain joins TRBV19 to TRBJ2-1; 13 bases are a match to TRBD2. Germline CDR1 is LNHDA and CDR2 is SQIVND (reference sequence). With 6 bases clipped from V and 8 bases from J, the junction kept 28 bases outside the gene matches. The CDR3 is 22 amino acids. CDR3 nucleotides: TGTGCCAGTAGAAGGTCATTCACACCAGGACTAGCGGGAGCATCCTCGGCCTATGAGCAGTTCTTC. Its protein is CASRRSFTPGLAGASSAYEQFF.

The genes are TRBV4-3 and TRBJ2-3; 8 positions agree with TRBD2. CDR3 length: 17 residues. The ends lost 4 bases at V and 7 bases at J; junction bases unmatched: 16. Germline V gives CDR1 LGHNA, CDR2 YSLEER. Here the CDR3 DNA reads TGCGCCAGCAGCCGGAGCCGAGCGGGGGCAGAAATGCATACGCAGTATTTT. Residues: CASSRSRAGAEMHTQYF.

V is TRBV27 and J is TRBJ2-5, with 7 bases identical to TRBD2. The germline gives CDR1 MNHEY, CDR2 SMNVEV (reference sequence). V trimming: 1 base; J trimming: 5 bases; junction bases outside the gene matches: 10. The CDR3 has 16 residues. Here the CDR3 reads CASSLYGGGPYETQYF. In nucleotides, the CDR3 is TGTGCCAGCAGTTTATACGGGGGAGGGCCCTATGAGACCCAGTACTTC.

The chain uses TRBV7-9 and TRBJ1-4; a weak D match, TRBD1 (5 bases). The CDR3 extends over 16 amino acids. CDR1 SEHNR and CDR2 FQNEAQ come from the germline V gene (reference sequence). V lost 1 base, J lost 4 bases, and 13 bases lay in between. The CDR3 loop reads CASSLEVNRLNEKLFF. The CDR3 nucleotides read TGTGCCAGCAGCTTAGAGGTTAACAGGCTTAATGAAAAACTGTTTTTT.

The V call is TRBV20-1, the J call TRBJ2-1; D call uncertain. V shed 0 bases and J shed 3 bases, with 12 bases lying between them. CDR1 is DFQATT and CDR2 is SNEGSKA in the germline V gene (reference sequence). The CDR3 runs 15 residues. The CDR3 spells CSARETQRNYNEQFF. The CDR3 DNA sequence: TGCAGTGCTAGAGAAACCCAGCGCAACTACAATGAGCAGTTCTTC.

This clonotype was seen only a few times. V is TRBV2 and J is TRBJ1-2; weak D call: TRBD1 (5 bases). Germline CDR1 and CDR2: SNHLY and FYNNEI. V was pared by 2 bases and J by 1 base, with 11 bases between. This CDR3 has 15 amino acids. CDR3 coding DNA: TGTGCCAGCAGTGAACGAGGGGCTCTTAACTATGGCTACACCTTC. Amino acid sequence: CASSERGALNYGYTF.

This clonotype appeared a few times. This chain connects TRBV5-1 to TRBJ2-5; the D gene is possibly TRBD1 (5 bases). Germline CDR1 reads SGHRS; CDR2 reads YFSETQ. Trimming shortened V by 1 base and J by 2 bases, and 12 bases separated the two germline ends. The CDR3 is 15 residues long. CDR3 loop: CASSLKAGLQETQYF. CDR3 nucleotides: TGCGCCAGCAGCTTGAAGGCAGGGCTACAAGAGACCCAGTACTTC.